The 18 T cell receptor beta chains listed next were all sequenced from one sample in a study of T cells of healthy individuals. TCRdb fed the 5' RACE reads into MiXCR, producing one record per CDR3 protein. The profile shows 75,000 to 95,000 distinct CDR3 sequences, more than 4.5% of them singletons. The receptor source for this set is a female donor in good health.

The table lists this clonotype with many counts. V gene TRBV6-5 combines with J gene TRBJ1-1; TRBD1 might be the D (5 bases). Trimming removed 6 bases from V and 6 bases from J, with 5 bases in between. Per germline, CDR1 MNHEY and CDR2 SVGAGI. The length of the CDR3 is 10 residues. CDR3 region: CASRGAEAFF. For the CDR3, the DNA is TGTGCCAGCAGAGGGGCTGAAGCTTTCTTT.

The rearrangement joins TRBV30 to TRBJ1-1, with D unresolved. CDR1 and CDR2 from the germline V gene are GTSNPN and SVGIG (reference sequence). The CDR3 loop spans 14 amino acids. The ends were cut back, 2 bases at V and 0 bases at J, with 10 bases in the middle. Here the CDR3 DNA reads TGTGCCTGGAGTCCCGGGGAGATGAACACTGAAGCTTTCTTT. It codes for CAWSPGEMNTEAFF.

This clonotype was detected ten times or more. J is TRBJ1-1 and V is TRBV2, with 9 nucleotides matching TRBD1. V lost 5 bases to trimming and J lost 0 bases; unmatched junction nucleotides: 7. The length of the CDR3 is 16 residues. Germline assignment: CDR1 SNHLY and CDR2 FYNNEI. CDR3 in DNA: TGTGCCAGCAGTCCTGACAGGGGGAGACTGAACACTGAAGCTTTCTTT. Its translation: CASSPDRGRLNTEAFF.

This clonotype was counted a few times. The V and J genes are TRBV27 and TRBJ2-7, with TRBD2 matching 7 bases. Per germline, CDR1 MNHEY and CDR2 SMNVEV (reference sequence). The CDR3 is 13 residues long. V shed 6 bases, J shed 6 bases, and the junction held 8 bases outside the gene matches. Here the CDR3 reads CASRPGLGGEQYF. CDR3 nucleotide sequence: TGTGCCAGCAGACCTGGACTAGGAGGCGAGCAGTACTTC.

This clonotype was counted many times. This chain links TRBV29-1 with TRBJ2-3, with TRBD2 as a possible D gene (5 bases). Trimming took off 5 bases at V and 0 bases at J, with 27 bases between the two ends. The CDR3 runs 19 residues. Germline assignment: CDR1 SQVTM and CDR2 ANQGSEA. The CDR3 here is CSVSHPKSRTSPSTDTQYF. Written as DNA, the CDR3 is TGCAGCGTTTCTCACCCCAAGAGCCGCACTAGTCCTAGCACAGATACGCAGTATTTT.

Ten or more counts support this clonotype. The rearrangement joins TRBV5-1 to TRBJ2-1, with 7 bases matching TRBD2. Germline V CDR1 and CDR2: SGHRS, YFSETQ. This CDR3 has 15 amino acids. V lost 0 bases and J lost 2; bases outside the gene matches: 2. CDR3 DNA sequence: TGCGCCAGCAGCTTGGATCGGGGGGCCTACAATGAGCAGTTCTTC. This sequence encodes CASSLDRGAYNEQFF.

This clonotype came up a few times. The chain links TRBV3-1 to TRBJ1-4, with D unresolved. The CDR3 spans 13 residues. Germline CDR1 LGHDT, CDR2 YNNKEL (reference sequence). Trimming shortened V by 1 base and J by 10 bases, and 10 bases separated the two germline ends. CDR3 protein: CASSQVGMGKLFF. CDR3 coding DNA: TGTGCCAGCAGCCAAGTTGGAATGGGAAAACTGTTTTTT.

This clonotype has at least ten counts. This CDR3 is CASSPGTGEFTNYEQYF. Written as DNA, the CDR3 is TGTGCCAGCAGTCCCGGGACAGGGGAGTTCACCAACTACGAGCAGTACTTC. The chain combines TRBV6-2 or TRBV6-3 with TRBJ2-7; TRBD1 matches at 10 bases. This CDR3 spans 17 amino acids. The germline gives CDR1 MNHEY, CDR2 SVGEGT. Germline trimming cut 5 bases from V and 3 bases from J; bases unmatched to any gene: 13.

V is TRBV4-2 and J is TRBJ2-5; 7 bases fit TRBD2. The CDR3 contains 15 residues. Germline loops: CDR1 LGHNA, CDR2 YNFKEQ. V lost 1 base and J lost 2; bases outside the gene matches: 4. Here the CDR3 reads CASSQAGGGQETQYF. The CDR3 nucleotides read TGTGCCAGCAGCCAAGCAGGCGGGGGTCAAGAGACCCAGTACTTC.

Many counts were recorded for this clonotype. The rearrangement uses TRBV27 and TRBJ1-6; D uncertain. V lost 0 bases and J lost 8, with 8 bases in between. The CDR3 has 14 amino acids. Germline CDR1 MNHEY, CDR2 SMNVEV (reference sequence). The CDR3 sequence: CASSLSSDHSPLHF. CDR3 in DNA: TGTGCCAGCAGTTTATCGTCAGACCATTCACCCCTCCACTTT.

DNA of the CDR3: TGTGCCAGCAGCCAAGATGCAGGGATAGATACGCAGTATTTT. Translation gives CASSQDAGIDTQYF. This chain uses TRBV4-2 with TRBJ2-3, with D possibly matching TRBD1 (5 bases). Trimming pared 0 bases from V and 5 bases from J, leaving 9 bases between. Germline CDR1 is LGHNA and CDR2 is YNFKEQ. The CDR3 sequence is 14 residues long.

This clonotype occurred many times. The chain uses TRBV7-6 and TRBJ2-3; D is perhaps TRBD1 or TRBD2 (5 bases each). CDR3 length equals 14 residues. From germline, CDR1 is SGHVS and CDR2 FNYEAQ. V gave up 4 bases and J gave up 4 bases, with 12 bases separating them. CDR3 sequence reads: CASSSLGGADTQYF. The DNA for the CDR3 is TGTGCCAGCAGCTCGCTTGGGGGAGCAGATACGCAGTATTTT.

This clonotype was observed at least ten times. The chain employs TRBV24-1 and TRBJ2-1; TRBD2 agrees at 16 bases. Per germline, CDR1 KGHDR and CDR2 SFDVKD. CDR3 size: 18 residues. V shed 1 base, J shed 6 bases, and the junction held 5 bases outside the gene matches. The CDR3 sequence: CATSDLTGLAGGGNEQFF. As DNA, the CDR3 is TGTGCCACCAGTGATTTAACGGGACTAGCGGGAGGGGGCAATGAGCAGTTCTTC.

This clonotype has a handful of counts. V usage is TRBV27 and J usage is TRBJ2-7; tentatively, D is TRBD2 (6 bases). The CDR3 runs to 14 residues. The germline V gene has CDR1 MNHEY and CDR2 SMNVEV (reference sequence). Trimming cost V 6 bases and J 0 bases, with 12 bases left between them. The CDR3 coding sequence is TGTGCCAGCAGCGCCGGGACTCTCTCCTACGAGCAGTACTTC. Protein: CASSAGTLSYEQYF.

This clonotype occurred many times. This chain joins TRBV18 and TRBJ2-3; the D gene is possibly TRBD2 (5 bases). Germline CDR1 and CDR2: KGHSH and LQKENI. There are 13 residues in the CDR3. V lost 1 base and J lost 3, with 5 bases in between. This chain's CDR3 is CASSPRRTDTQYF. The CDR3 nucleotides are TGTGCCAGCTCACCACGGAGGACAGATACGCAGTATTTT.

This clonotype was counted ten times or more. The chain carries TRBV27 and TRBJ2-1; D is undetermined. V was trimmed by 4 bases and J by 10 bases, leaving 14 bases between them. Germline lookup yields CDR1 MNHEY and CDR2 SMNVEV (reference sequence). The CDR3 has 13 amino acids. The CDR3 loop is CASSSVETFEQFF. In nucleotides, the CDR3 is TGTGCCAGCAGTTCGGTTGAGACGTTCGAGCAGTTCTTC.

This clonotype came up a few times. The chain employs TRBV18 and TRBJ1-1, with D possibly matching TRBD1 (6 bases). The CDR3 extends over 15 amino acids. V lost 6 bases to trimming and J lost 6 bases, with 20 bases between them. The V gene's germline CDR1 is KGHSH and CDR2 LQKENI. Here the CDR3 DNA reads TGTGCCAGCTCCCAAGACAGGATTGAAGGTTCTGAAGCTTTCTTT. This sequence encodes CASSQDRIEGSEAFF.

This clonotype was counted many times. The CDR3 region is CASSGVDEQFF. CDR3 bases: TGTGCCAGCAGCGGTGTCGATGAGCAGTTCTTC. The chain recombines TRBV11-1 with TRBJ2-1, with D unclear. In germline, CDR1 is SGHAT, CDR2 FQDESV (reference sequence). This CDR3 is 11 amino acids long. V was trimmed by 5 bases and J by 8 bases, leaving 7 bases between them.